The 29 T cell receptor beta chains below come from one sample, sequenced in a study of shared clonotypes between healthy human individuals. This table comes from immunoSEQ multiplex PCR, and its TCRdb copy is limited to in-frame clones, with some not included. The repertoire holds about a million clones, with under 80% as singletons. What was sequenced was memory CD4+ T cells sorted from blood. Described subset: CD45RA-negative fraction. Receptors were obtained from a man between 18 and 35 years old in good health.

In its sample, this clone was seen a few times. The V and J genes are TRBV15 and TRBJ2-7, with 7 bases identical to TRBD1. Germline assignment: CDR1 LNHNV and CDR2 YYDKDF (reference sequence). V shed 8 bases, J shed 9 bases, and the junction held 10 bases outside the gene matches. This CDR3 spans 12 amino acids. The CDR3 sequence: CATRTGENGQYF. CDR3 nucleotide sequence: TGTGCCACCCGGACAGGCGAAAATGGGCAGTACTTC.

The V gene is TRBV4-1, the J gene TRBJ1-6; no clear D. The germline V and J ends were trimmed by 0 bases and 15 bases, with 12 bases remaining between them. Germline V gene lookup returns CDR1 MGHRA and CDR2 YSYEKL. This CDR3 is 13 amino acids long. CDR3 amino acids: CASSQELREFLHF. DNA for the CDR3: TGCGCCAGCAGCCAAGAGTTGCGGGAATTCCTCCACTTT.

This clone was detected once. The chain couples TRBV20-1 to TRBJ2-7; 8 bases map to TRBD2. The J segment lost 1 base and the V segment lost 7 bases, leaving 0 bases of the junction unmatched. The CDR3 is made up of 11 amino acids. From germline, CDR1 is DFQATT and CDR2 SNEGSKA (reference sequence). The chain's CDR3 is CSGGGSYEQYF. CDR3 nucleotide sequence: TGCAGTGGCGGGGGGTCCTACGAGCAGTACTTC.

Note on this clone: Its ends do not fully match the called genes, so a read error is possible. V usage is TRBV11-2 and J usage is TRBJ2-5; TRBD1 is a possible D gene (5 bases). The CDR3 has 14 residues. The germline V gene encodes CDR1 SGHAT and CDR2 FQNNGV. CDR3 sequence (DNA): TGTGCCAGCAGCGTAGACAGACCCCAAGAGACCCAGTACTTC. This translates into CASSVDRPQETQYF.

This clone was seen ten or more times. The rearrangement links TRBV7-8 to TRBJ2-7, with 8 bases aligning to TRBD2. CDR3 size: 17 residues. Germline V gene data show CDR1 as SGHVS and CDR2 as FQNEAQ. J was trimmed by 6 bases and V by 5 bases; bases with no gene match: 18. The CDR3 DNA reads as TGTGCCAGCAGCCCGGGGGGGGGCGGGCCTAGGTTAATCGAGCAGTACTTC. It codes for CASSPGGGGPRLIEQYF.

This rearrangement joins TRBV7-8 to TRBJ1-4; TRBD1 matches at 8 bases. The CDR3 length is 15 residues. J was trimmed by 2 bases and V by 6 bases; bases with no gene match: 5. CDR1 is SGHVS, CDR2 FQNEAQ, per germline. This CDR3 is CASSTRTGTNEKLFF. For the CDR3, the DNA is TGTGCCAGCAGTACCCGGACAGGGACTAATGAAAAACTGTTTTTT. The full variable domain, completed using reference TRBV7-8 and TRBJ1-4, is GAGVSQSPRYKVAKRGQDVALRCDPISGHVSLFWYQQALGQGPEFLTYFQNEAQLDKSGLPSDRFFAERPEGSVSTLKIQRTQQEDSAVYLCASSTRTGTNEKLFFGSGTQLSVL.

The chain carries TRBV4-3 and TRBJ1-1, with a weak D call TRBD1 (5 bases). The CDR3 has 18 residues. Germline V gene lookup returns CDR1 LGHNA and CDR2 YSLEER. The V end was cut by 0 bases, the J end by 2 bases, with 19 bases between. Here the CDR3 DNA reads TGCGCCAGCAGCCAAGAGGTAGATGGTCGGGGACGCAACACTGAAGCTTTCTTT. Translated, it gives CASSQEVDGRGRNTEAFF.

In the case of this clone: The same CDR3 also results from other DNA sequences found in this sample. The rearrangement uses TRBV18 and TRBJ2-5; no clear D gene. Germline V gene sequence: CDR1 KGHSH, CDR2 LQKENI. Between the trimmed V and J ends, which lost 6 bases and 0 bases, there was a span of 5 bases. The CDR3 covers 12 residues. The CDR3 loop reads CASSLYQETQYF. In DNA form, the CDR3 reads TGTGCCAGCTCTTTGTACCAAGAGACCCAGTACTTC.

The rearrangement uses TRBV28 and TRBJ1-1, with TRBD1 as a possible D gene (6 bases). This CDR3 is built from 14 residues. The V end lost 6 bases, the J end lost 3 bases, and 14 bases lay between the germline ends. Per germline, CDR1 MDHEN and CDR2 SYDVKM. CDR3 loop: CASSQIQGYTEAFF. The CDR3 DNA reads TGTGCCAGCAGCCAAATACAGGGTTACACTGAAGCTTTCTTT.

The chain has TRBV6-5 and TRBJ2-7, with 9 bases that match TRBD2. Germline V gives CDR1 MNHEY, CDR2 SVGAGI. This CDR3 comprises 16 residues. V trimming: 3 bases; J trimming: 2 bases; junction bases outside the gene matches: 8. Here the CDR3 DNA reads TGTGCCAGCAGTTATGGGTCTAGCGGGAAAACCTACGAGCAGTACTTC. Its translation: CASSYGSSGKTYEQYF.

CDR3 sequence (DNA): TGCGCCAGCAGTCCAAATAAGGGCTCTACGAACACCGGGGAGCTGTTTTTT. Encoded protein: CASSPNKGSTNTGELFF. The chain employs TRBV10-1 and TRBJ2-2; unclear D gene. Germline-derived CDR1 and CDR2 are WNHNN and SYGVQD (reference sequence). Trimming pared 5 bases from V and 0 bases from J, leaving 16 bases between. The CDR3 extends over 17 amino acids.

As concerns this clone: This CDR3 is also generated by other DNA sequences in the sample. The CDR3 coding sequence is TGTGCCAGTAGTATTCAGGGGCAAGAGACCCAGTACTTC. Protein: CASSIQGQETQYF. V usage is TRBV19 and J usage is TRBJ2-5, with TRBD1 as a possible D gene (6 bases). Between the trimmed V and J ends, which lost 3 bases and 2 bases, there was a span of 7 bases. CDR1 is LNHDA and CDR2 is SQIVND in the germline V gene (reference sequence). This CDR3 region has 13 residues.

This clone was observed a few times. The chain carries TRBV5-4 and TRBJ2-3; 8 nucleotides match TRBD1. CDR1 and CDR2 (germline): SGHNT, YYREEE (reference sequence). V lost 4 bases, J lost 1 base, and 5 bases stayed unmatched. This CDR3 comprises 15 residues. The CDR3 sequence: CASSLGQGRTDTQYF. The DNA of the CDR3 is TGTGCCAGCAGCCTTGGACAGGGCCGCACAGATACGCAGTATTTT. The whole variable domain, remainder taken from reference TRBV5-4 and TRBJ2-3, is ETGVTQSPTHLIKTRGQQVTLRCSSQSGHNTVSWYQQALGQGPQFIFQYYREEENGRGNFPPRFSGLQFPNYSSELNVNALELDDSALYLCASSLGQGRTDTQYFGPGTRLTVL.

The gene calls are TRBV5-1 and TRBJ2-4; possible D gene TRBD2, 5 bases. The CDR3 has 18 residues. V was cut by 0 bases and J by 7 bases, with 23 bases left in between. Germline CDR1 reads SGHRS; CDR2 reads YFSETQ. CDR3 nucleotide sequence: TGCGCCAGCAGCTTGGGAATTTGGGCGTCTAGTAGCGTCAACATTCAGTACTTC. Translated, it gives CASSLGIWASSSVNIQYF.

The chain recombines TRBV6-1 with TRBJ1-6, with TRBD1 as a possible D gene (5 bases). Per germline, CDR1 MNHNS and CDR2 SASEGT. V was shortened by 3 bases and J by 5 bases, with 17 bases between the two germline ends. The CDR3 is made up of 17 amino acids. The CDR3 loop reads CASSEARVLSNNSPLHF. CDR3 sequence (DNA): TGTGCCAGCAGTGAGGCCAGGGTTCTCAGTAATAATTCACCCCTCCACTTT.

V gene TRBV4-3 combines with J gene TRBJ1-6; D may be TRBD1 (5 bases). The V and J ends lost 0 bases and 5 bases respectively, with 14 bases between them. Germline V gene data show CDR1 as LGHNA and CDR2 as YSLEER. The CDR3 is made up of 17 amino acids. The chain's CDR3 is CASSQEQKRGDNSPLHF. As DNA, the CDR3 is TGCGCCAGCAGCCAAGAACAGAAAAGGGGTGATAATTCACCCCTCCACTTT.

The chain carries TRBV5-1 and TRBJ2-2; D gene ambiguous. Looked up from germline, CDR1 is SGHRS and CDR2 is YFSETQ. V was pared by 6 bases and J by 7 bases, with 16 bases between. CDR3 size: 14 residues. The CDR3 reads CASTRTGGVGELFF. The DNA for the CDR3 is TGCGCCAGCACCCGGACGGGCGGAGTCGGGGAGCTGTTTTTT.

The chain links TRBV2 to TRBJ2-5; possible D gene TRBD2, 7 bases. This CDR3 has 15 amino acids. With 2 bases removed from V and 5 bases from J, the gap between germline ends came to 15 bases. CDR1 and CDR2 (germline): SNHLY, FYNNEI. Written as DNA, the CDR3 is TGTGCCAGCAGTGAAAGAGGGGGGGTATGGGAGACCCAGTACTTC. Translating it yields CASSERGGVWETQYF.

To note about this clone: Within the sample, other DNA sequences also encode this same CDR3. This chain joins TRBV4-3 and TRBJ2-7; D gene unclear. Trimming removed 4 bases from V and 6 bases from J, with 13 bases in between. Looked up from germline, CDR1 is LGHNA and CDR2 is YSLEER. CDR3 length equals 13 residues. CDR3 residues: CASSPRTTGEQYF. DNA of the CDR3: TGCGCCAGCAGCCCCCGGACGACGGGCGAGCAGTACTTC.

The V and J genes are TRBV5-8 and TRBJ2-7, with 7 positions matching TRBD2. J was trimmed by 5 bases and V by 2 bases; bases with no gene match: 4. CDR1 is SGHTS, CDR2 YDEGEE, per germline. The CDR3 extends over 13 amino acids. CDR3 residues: CASSFDGRNEQYF. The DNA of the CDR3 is TGTGCCAGCAGCTTCGACGGGAGGAACGAGCAGTACTTC.

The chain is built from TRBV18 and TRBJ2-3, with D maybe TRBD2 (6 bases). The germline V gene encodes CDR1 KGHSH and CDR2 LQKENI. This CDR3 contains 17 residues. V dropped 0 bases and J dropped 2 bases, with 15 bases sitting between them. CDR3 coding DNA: TGTGCCAGCTCACCACCGATGATAGCGGAGGACACAGATACGCAGTATTTT. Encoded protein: CASSPPMIAEDTDTQYF.

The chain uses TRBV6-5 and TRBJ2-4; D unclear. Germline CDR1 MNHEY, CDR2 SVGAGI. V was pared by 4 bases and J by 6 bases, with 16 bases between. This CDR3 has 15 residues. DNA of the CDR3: TGTGCCAGCAGTTTGCGAAGCCCCGTTGGAAACATTCAGTACTTC. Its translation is CASSLRSPVGNIQYF.

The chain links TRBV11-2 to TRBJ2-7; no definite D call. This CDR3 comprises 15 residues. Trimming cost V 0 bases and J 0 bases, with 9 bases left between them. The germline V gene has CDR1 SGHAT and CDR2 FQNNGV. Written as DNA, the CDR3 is TGTGCCAGCAGCTTAGATGGCGAGATCTCCTACGAGCAGTACTTC. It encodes CASSLDGEISYEQYF.

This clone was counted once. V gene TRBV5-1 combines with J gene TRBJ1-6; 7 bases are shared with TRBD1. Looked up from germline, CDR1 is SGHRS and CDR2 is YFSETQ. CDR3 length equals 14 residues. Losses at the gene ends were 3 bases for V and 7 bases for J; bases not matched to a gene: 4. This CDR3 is CASSWQGENSPLHF. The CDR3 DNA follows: TGCGCCAGCAGCTGGCAGGGGGAAAATTCACCCCTCCACTTT.

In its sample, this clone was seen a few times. The CDR3 here is CASSYTRLETQYF. DNA for the CDR3: TGTGCCAGCAGTTACACGCGATTGGAGACCCAGTACTTC. The J gene is TRBJ2-5, the V gene TRBV6-6; no definite D call. The CDR3 totals 13 residues. CDR1 is MNHNY, CDR2 SVGAGI, per germline (reference sequence). Trimming took 2 bases from V and 5 from J, leaving 9 bases between them.

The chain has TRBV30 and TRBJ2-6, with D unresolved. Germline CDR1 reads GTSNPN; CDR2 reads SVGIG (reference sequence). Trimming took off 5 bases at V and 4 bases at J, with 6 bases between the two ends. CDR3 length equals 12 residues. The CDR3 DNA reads TGTGCCTGGGGGCGAGGGGCCAACGTCCTGACTTTC. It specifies CAWGRGANVLTF.

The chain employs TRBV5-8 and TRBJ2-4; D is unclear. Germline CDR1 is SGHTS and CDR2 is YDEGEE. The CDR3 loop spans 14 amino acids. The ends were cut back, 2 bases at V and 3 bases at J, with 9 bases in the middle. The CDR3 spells CASSFYGNKNIQYF. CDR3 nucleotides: TGTGCCAGCAGCTTTTATGGGAACAAAAACATTCAGTACTTC.

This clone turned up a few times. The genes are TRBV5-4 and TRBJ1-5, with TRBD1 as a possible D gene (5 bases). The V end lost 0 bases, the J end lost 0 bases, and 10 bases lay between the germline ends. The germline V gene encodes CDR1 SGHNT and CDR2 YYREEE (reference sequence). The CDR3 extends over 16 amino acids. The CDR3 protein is CASSLGGGGSNQPQHF. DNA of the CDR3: TGTGCCAGCAGCTTGGGGGGGGGAGGTAGCAATCAGCCCCAGCATTTT. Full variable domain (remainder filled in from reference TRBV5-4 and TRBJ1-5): ETGVTQSPTHLIKTRGQQVTLRCSSQSGHNTVSWYQQALGQGPQFIFQYYREEENGRGNFPPRFSGLQFPNYSSELNVNALELDDSALYLCASSLGGGGSNQPQHFGDGTRLSIL.

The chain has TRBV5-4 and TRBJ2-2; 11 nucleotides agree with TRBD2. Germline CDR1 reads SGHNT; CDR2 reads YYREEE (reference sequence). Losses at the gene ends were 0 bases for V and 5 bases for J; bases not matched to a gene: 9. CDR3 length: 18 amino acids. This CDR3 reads CASSLAGLAGGRTGELFF. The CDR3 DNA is TGTGCCAGCAGCTTGGCAGGGCTAGCGGGAGGTAGAACCGGGGAGCTGTTTTTT. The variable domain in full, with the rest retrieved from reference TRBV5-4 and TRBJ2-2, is ETGVTQSPTHLIKTRGQQVTLRCSSQSGHNTVSWYQQALGQGPQFIFQYYREEENGRGNFPPRFSGLQFPNYSSELNVNALELDDSALYLCASSLAGLAGGRTGELFFGEGSRLTVL.